There are many counts of the clone carrying this T cell receptor (beta chain). Its target is unknown. CDR1 is SGHNT and CDR2 is YENEEA in the germline V gene. With 3 bases removed from V and 6 bases from J, the gap between germline ends came to 8 bases. The CDR3 contains 13 residues. MiXCR was run by TCRdb on the multiplex PCR reads, yielding one entry per CDR3 protein. The sample yields about 32,000 distinct CDR3 sequences, roughly 32% seen once. This entry belongs to a study of breast tumors, draining lymph nodes, adjacent tissues. Study-level findings and limits: The lymph node origin of tumor T cells was framed as consistent with a hypothesis, not demonstrated. Data fit most tumor T cells coming from lymph node, expanding in tumor. Compared with basal-like, luminal-like tumors shared significantly more repertoire with nontumor tissue. Tumor TCR diversity was below lymph nodes but above nontumor tissue.

This sequence originates from a female donor with breast cancer. Some clones in this sample may be carry-over from other donors' samples. The rearrangement uses TRBV11-3 and TRBJ2-2; D ambiguous. Input material: breast tumor tissue. The CDR3, as DNA: TGTGCCAGCAGCTTTACGAGGTCCGGGGAGCTGTTTTTT. Protein sequence: CASSFTRSGELFF.